This record looks at one T cell receptor (beta chain) sequence and its context. The target of this receptor is not known. Per-base quality was not reported, and no clone a single base away is much larger than it. This record comes from a study of T cells after posttransplantation cyclophosphamide (dated by TCRdb to the mid-2010s). Study-level background: The study tracked T cell repertoire reconstitution by TRB sequencing after myeloablative bone marrow transplantation using posttransplantation cyclophosphamide as GVHD prophylaxis. Antigen receptor sequencing was done on samples from around 32 PTCy-treated patients and from over 15 related bone marrow donors of those patients. TRB sequencing was performed on blood from all 35 or so PTCy patients with 1-year posttransplant specimens. In 3 patients, up to roughly 3 additional blood samples taken between 2 and 5.2 years after transplant also underwent TRB sequencing, as did pretransplant blood from a handful of patients. Because TRA and TRB clonality were tightly correlated in nine or ten samples, subsequent TCR analyses were focused on TRB only. Public TRB sequences were queried against a database of over 3,600 sequences associated with responses to pathogens, tumor antigens, self-antigens and alloantigens.

TRB sequencing used genomic DNA with the immunoSEQ assay at survey resolution or the hsTCRB kit. Per the source publication's procedure: The immunoSEQ software handled initial read processing, and the LymphoSeq R package was used for repertoire analyses. Clonality was calculated as 1 minus normalized Shannon entropy, and the Gini coefficient was also calculated for each TRB dataset. Phenotypes of unsorted samples were inferred by mapping TRB sequences from sorted subsets of the recipient or donor onto unsorted samples of the same recipient. In its TCRdb copy, this immuneACCESS table keeps in-frame sequences only and misses some clones. Where compared with another copy, unresolved V genes explain less than half of these, and the others have no known cause. That table furnishes V, J and clone size, whereas the DNA furnished D and trimming. This sample lists roughly 30,000 clones; 70% to 90% were detected once. The biggest ten clones account for just under 15% of the sample.

The CDR3 runs 15 residues from the cysteine to the phenylalanine. Of all the DNA, just the CDR3 is kept, 45 bases in frame from base 1. After removal of 2 bases from V and 4 bases from J, the junction retains 4 bases not matched to a gene. Beyond this particular receptor, the publication reports: Across roughly 49 patients, TRB clonality was highly associated with recipient CMV seropositivity and CMV reactivation, and PTCy diversity was similar to diversity in CNI/methotrexate controls. The TRB repertoires of T cells infiltrating skin or the GI tract showed only limited overlap with the TRB repertoires found in blood. Donor-recipient similarity was low at 1-2 months but increased during the first year, and donor CD8+ memory clones often dominated later blood repertoires.

The PTCy-treated patients were enrolled in a prospective multi-institutional clinical trial. Mononuclear cells from peripheral blood and bone marrow were separated by Ficoll-Hypaque density centrifugation and then cryopreserved. The specimen sequenced was PBMCs. The chain couples TRBV23-1 to TRBJ1-5; TRBD1 aligns with 8 central bases. TRBV23-1 is given ORF status, its function remaining uncertain. The source is a woman in her forties with a blood cancer, CMV-positive, and with a related stem cell donor. In nucleotides, the sequence is TGCGCCAGCAGTCAAACAGGGGGACGGAATCAGCCCCAGCATTTT. It translates to CASSQTGGRNQPQHF.